This TCR beta chain originates from a study of T cells in Graves' hyperthyroidism and ophthalmopathy. Findings and limits, study-wide: Most expanded thyroid clonotypes above 0.001 also appeared in blood. A median around 5.9 months before onset, the model predicted ophthalmopathy.

This clonotype was counted many times. The antigen is not known. Regions amplified from RNA transcripts were the TCR beta CDR3 regions. When the TCR CDR3 underwent first-round RT-PCR, the HTBI primer set was used. Using its own MiXCR run on the multiplex PCR reads, TCRdb lists one record per CDR3 protein. Here the sample spans around 300,000 distinct CDR3 sequences, more than 10% being singletons. The V gene end was trimmed by 8 bases and the J gene end by 4 bases; junction bases not matched to a gene: 4. Germline V CDR1 and CDR2: LNHNV, YYDKDF (reference sequence). This CDR3 region has 13 residues. Lactation, pregnancy, other autoimmune disease or uncontrolled infection excluded patients. Diagnoses rested on clinical symptoms, serum thyroxine and TRAb, thyroid ultrasound and orbital computed tomography.

This clonotype was sampled from a woman aged 25 to 39 with Graves' hyperthyroidism that later progressed to Graves' ophthalmopathy. The V and J genes are TRBV15 and TRBJ2-1; 8 positions match TRBD2. The sample taken for sequencing was blood. The CDR3 loop reads CATATSEYNEQFF. In nucleotides, the CDR3 is TGTGCCACCGCGACTAGCGAATACAATGAGCAGTTCTTC.